Detailed here is one T cell receptor beta chain. As yet, its antigen is unknown. This entry belongs to a study of CD8 T cells in ankylosing spondylitis. Making the TCR beta libraries involved quantitative 5'-RACE with molecular barcodes. Each CDR3 protein gets one entry after TCRdb re-called the 5' RACE reads with MiXCR. The repertoire has hundreds of thousands of distinct CDR3 sequences, over 9.5% of them found once; the top ten carry approximately 0.51%. The germline gives CDR1 MDHEN, CDR2 SYDVKM. Unmatched junction bases numbered 13, after V lost 5 bases and J lost 15 bases. The CDR3 has 15 amino acids. Whole-study results and caveats: CD8+ by phenotype, disease-linked clones were relatively rare in peripheral blood. Reported data indicate significant enrichment of disease-linked clones within matched ankylosing spondylitis synovial fluid. Characteristic, it appeared, of ankylosing spondylitis blood was a TCR beta motif of about eight highly homologous variants.

The rearrangement links TRBV28 to TRBJ2-1; TRBD2 matches 13 bases. The sample consisted of blood, either unsorted or a sorted T cell fraction (not recorded which). The sequence came from a male donor with ankylosing spondylitis. In nucleotides, the CDR3 is TGTGCCAGCAGTCGCACCTGGACTAGCGGGAGAGATCCGTTCTTC. It is translated as CASSRTWTSGRDPFF.